This TCR beta chain was identified during a study of human T cells and chemical hapten exposure. This clonotype showed up just a few times. Noted time point: patch test 2, 6 weeks after DPC sensitization. Treatment denoted: therapeutic diphenylcyclopropenone sensitization with weekly scalp DPC. Whole blood that had not been fractionated was the source of extracted total RNA. In the library, unique molecular identifiers were attached to individual cDNA molecules. Original processing notes: Samples had a median of roughly 100,000 TCRs, ranging roughly 20,000 to 690,600. TCRdb ran MiXCR on the RACE reads and lists one entry per CDR3 protein. The authors' filters were not applied to this entry. Here the sample spans some 80,000 distinct CDR3 sequences, 9.5% to 13% being singletons. The CDR3 loop spans 13 amino acids. V was shortened by 3 bases and J by 4 bases, with 12 bases between the two germline ends. Germline CDR1 and CDR2: SQVTM and ANQGSEA.

The TCR originated in a woman aged 25 to 45 with alopecia areata. Some clones in this sample may be carry-over from other donors' samples. The V and J genes are TRBV29-1 and TRBJ2-5; maybe TRBD2 (6 bases). Here the sequenced sample was whole blood, taken in connection with sensitization to the hapten diphenylcyclopropenone (DPC). CDR3 protein: CSVDGSRRETQYF. The CDR3 region has the DNA TGCAGCGTTGACGGGAGTAGGCGAGAGACCCAGTACTTC.